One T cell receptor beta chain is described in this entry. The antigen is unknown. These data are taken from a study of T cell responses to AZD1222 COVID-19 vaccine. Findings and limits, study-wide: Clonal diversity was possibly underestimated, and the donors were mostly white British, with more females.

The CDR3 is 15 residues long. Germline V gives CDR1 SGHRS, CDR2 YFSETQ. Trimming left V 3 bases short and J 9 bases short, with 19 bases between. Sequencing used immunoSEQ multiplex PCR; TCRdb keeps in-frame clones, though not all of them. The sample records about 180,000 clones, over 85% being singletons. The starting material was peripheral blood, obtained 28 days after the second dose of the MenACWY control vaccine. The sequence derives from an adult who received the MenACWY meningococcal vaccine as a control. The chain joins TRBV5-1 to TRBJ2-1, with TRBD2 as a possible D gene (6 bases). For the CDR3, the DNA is TGCGCCAGCAGCTCGGGGGACGCGGCGGGGACTGAGCAGTTCTTC. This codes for CASSSGDAAGTEQFF.